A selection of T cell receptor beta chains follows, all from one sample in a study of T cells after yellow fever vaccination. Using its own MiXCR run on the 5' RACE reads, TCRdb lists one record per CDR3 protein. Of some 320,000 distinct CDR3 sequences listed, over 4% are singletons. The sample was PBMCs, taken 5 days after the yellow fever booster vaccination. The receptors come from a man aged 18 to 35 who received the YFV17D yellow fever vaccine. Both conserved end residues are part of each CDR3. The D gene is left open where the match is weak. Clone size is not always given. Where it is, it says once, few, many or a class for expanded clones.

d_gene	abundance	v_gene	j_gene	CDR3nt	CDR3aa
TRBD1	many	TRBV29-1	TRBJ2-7	TGCAGCGTTGGAACCCCGGGACAGGGGGTCTTGCAGTACTTC	CSVGTPGQGVLQYF
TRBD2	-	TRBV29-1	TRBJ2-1	TGCAGCGTTGGGATTAGCGGGGGGTACAATGAGCAGTTCTTC	CSVGISGGYNEQFF
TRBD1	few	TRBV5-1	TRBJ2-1	TGCGCCAGCAGCGGTGGACAGGGCGTCGATGAGCAGTTCTTC	CASSGGQGVDEQFF
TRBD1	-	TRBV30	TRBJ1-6	TGTGCCTGGCAGGGACAGGCCCTGAGCTCCTATAATTCACCCCTCCACTTT	CAWQGQALSSYNSPLHF
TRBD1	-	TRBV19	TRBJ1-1	TGTGCCAGTAGTCCTAACAGGGGGCTGGAGATAACTGAAGCTTTCTTT	CASSPNRGLEITEAFF
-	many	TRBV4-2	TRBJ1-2	TGTGCCAGCAGCCAGGGCTCTTTAGGGTATGGCTACACCTTC	CASSQGSLGYGYTF
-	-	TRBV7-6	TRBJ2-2	TGTGCCAGCAGCGCGATGGGGGGTGGCACCGGGGAGCTGTTTTTT	CASSAMGGGTGELFF
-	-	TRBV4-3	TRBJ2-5	TGCGCCAGCAGCCCCCGGGGAGCGTACCAAGAGACCCAGTACTTC	CASSPRGAYQETQYF
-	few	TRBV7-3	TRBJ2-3	TGTGCCAGCAGCGGGGGCCCTACAAACACAGATACGCAGTATTTT	CASSGGPTNTDTQYF
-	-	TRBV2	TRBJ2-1	TGTGCCAGCAGTGGCTCCTACAATGAGCAGTTCTTC	CASSGSYNEQFF
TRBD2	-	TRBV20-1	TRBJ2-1	TGCAGTGCTAGAGATCTAGCGGGGGTCTACAATGAGCAGTTCTTC	CSARDLAGVYNEQFF
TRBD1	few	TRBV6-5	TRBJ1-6	TGTGCCAGCACCGGACAGGGGGCGGGCAATTCACCCCTCCACTTT	CASTGQGAGNSPLHF
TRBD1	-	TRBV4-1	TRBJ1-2	TGCGCCAGCAGCCAAGATTCGGGGGGGACAGGGGGCTACACCTTC	CASSQDSGGTGGYTF
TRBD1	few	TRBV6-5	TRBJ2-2	TGTGCCAGCAGTTGGGACAGGGAAGTAACCGGGGAGCTGTTTTTT	CASSWDREVTGELFF
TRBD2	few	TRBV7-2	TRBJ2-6	TGTGCCAGCAGCTTAGCGCCTAGCGGGTCGTTACGGCCCGAGGCCAACGTCCTGACTTTC	CASSLAPSGSLRPEANVLTF
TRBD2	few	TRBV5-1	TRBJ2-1	TGCGCCAGCAGCAAAATCAGTCTAGCGGACTACTCCTACAATGAGCAGTTCTTC	CASSKISLADYSYNEQFF
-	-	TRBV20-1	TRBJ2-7	TGCAGTGCTAGAGACGCCGCGAGCTCCTACGAGCAGTACTTC	CSARDAASSYEQYF
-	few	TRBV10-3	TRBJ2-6	TGTGCCATCAGTGGGGGGGAAGGCTCTGGGGCCAACGTCCTGACTTTC	CAISGGEGSGANVLTF
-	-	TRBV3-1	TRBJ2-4	TGTGCCAGCAGCCAAGGACTGGGCAGTGAGTACTTC	CASSQGLGSEYF
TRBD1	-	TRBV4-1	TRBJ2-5	TGCGCCAGCAGCCGGACAGGGTCGTACCAAGAGACCCAGTACTTC	CASSRTGSYQETQYF
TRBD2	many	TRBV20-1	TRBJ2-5	TGCAGTGCTAGAGATTGGTCGGGGGGAGGCTACTTC	CSARDWSGGGYF
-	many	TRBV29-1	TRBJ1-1	TGCAGCGGCAGGGAGAACACTGAAGCTTTCTTT	CSGRENTEAFF
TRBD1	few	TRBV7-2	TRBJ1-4	TGTGCCAGCAGCTTTGCCGGGACAGGTGGAGAAAAACTGTTTTTT	CASSFAGTGGEKLFF
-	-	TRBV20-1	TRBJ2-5	TGCAGTGCCAACCCAAAAGGGGCCCAGTACTTC	CSANPKGAQYF
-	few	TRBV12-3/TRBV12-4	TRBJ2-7	TGTGCCAGCAGTTTATTAGGCCATGGGCAGTACTTC	CASSLLGHGQYF
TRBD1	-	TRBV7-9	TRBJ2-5	TGTGCCAGCAGCCTCGAAATAGTGGGACAGAAAGAGACCCAGTACTTC	CASSLEIVGQKETQYF
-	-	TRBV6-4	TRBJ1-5	TGTGCCAGGGCACCCAAGACCATTCAGCCCCAGCATTTT	CARAPKTIQPQHF
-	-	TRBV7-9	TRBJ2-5	TGTGCCAGCAGGCCCACAGGAGGGGCGGAGACCCAGTACTTC	CASRPTGGAETQYF
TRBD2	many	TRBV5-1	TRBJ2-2	TGCGCCAGCAGCTTCAAGCGGGGGGCGAACACCGGGGAGCTGTTTTTT	CASSFKRGANTGELFF
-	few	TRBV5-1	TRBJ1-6	TGCGCCAGCAGATTAGCGGGACACCTGGGATCACCCCTCCACTTT	CASRLAGHLGSPLHF
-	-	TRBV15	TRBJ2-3	TGTGCCACCAGCTGGACTAGCACAGATACGCAGTATTTT	CATSWTSTDTQYF
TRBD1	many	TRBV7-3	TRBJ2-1	TGTGCCAGCAGCTTAATGACACAGGGGCGGGAGCAGTTCTTC	CASSLMTQGREQFF
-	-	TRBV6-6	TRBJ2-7	TGTGCCAGCAATAGAGACAGGTCGACCTACGAGCAGTACTTC	CASNRDRSTYEQYF
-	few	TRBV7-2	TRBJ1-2	TGTGCCAGCAGAGAAGACAGCCTAGGATATGGCTACACCTTC	CASREDSLGYGYTF
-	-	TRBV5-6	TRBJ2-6	TGTGCCAGCCTTGGACAGTTCTCTGGGGCCAACGTCCTGACTTTC	CASLGQFSGANVLTF
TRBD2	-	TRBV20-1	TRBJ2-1	TGCAGTGCCGCACTAGCGGGGGAGATCTACAATGAGCAGTTCTTC	CSAALAGEIYNEQFF
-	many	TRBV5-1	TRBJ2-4	TGCGCCAGCAGCTGGGGGACTCTCTACCCCTTAGAGGACATTCAGTACTTC	CASSWGTLYPLEDIQYF
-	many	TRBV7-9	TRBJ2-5	TGTGCCAGCAGCTTAGTAGGCAGCCCCAGGGAAGAGACCCAGTACTTC	CASSLVGSPREETQYF
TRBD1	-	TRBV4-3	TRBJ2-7	TGCGCCAGCAGCCAAGATCTGGGACAGTTAAAAGAGCAGTACTTC	CASSQDLGQLKEQYF
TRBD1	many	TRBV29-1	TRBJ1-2	TGCAGCGTTCCGGGACAGGGATTCGGCTACACCTTC	CSVPGQGFGYTF
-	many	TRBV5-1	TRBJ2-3	TGCGCCAGCAGCCCCCCCGGGGTAAGCACAGATACGCAGTATTTT	CASSPPGVSTDTQYF
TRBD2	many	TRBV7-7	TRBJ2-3	TGTGCCAGCAGCCCAGCGGGGGGGCGATCAGATACGCAGTATTTT	CASSPAGGRSDTQYF
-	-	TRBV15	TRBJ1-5	TGTGCCACCAGGAGAAGGGGCAATCAGCCCCAGCATTTT	CATRRRGNQPQHF
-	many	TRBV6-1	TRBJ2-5	TGTGCCAGCAGTATAACTCGCGGGACCCAGTACTTC	CASSITRGTQYF
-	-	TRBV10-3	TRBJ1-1	TGTGCCATCAGTGAGAAGTGGGTGAACACTGAAGCTTTCTTT	CAISEKWVNTEAFF
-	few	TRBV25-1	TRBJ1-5	TGTGCCAGCAGTGAATTTGGACATCAGCCCCAGCATTTT	CASSEFGHQPQHF
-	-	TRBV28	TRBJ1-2	TGTGCCAGCAGTTTCCGGGGGGCCGGCTATGGCTACACCTTC	CASSFRGAGYGYTF
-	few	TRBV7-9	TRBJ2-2	TGTGCCAGCAGCCCAGACTGGTCGGGGGAGCTGTTTTTT	CASSPDWSGELFF
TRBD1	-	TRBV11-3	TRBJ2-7	TGTGCCAGCAATGAGACAGGGGCCGATTTC	CASNETGADF
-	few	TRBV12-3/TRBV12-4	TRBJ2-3	TGTGCCAGCAGTTTAGTAAGCTACACAGATACGCAGTATTTT	CASSLVSYTDTQYF
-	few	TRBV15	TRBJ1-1	TGTGCCACCAGCAGAGTTTGGGGGGTGGGCACTGAAGCTTTCTTT	CATSRVWGVGTEAFF
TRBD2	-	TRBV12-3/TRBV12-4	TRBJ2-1	TGTGCCAGCAGGCTAGGACTTTTAGCGGGGGCCGACAATGAGCAGTTCTTC	CASRLGLLAGADNEQFF
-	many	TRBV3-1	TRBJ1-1	TGTGCCAGCAGCCAAGGGGTTCGGGACGGGGGTGAAGCTTTCTTT	CASSQGVRDGGEAFF
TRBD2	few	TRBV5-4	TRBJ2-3	TGTGCCAGCAGCGGACTAGTGGAAGATACGCAGTATTTT	CASSGLVEDTQYF
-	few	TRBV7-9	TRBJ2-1	TGTGCCAGTGGGGTCCCGGGGCCCTACAATGAGCAGTTCTTC	CASGVPGPYNEQFF